The subject of this entry is one TCR beta chain. CDR3 length: 15 residues. With V trimmed by 10 bases and J by 6 bases, 10 bases remained unmatched. Germline assignment: CDR1 WNHNN and CDR2 SYGVQD (reference sequence). The sample comes from a study of Ad26.COV2.S vaccination and SARS-CoV-2 variants. Study as a whole: Trial arm assignment for the donor was COV1001 Ad26.COV2.S. Participants got Ad26.COV2.S intramuscularly, once or twice 56 days apart.

Sample treatment: roughly 18 received Ad26.COV2.S at low or high dose, single or two shots; about 5 received placebo; per-sample allocation not given. After the first vaccine or placebo injection, samples were drawn on day 63. Here immunoSEQ multiplex PCR was the method, and the copy in TCRdb shows in-frame clones only, minus some. The sample lists approximately 360,000 clones, 83% occurring once. The sequence was obtained from a person between 18 and 59 years old who received the Ad26.COV2.S COVID-19 vaccine or a placebo. The gene calls are TRBV10-1 and TRBJ1-6, with 9 bases lining up with TRBD1. The sample in question was peripheral blood, obtained in a trial of Ad26.COV2.S vaccine versus placebo. CDR3: CATTGGYTFNSPLHF. CDR3 DNA sequence: TGCGCCACCACAGGGGGCTACACCTTTAATTCACCCCTCCACTTT.